Listed below are T cell receptor beta chains from one sample, sequenced in a study of cytomegalovirus exposure and HLA in healthy donors. Clones were sequenced by immunoSEQ multiplex PCR, and TCRdb holds only the in-frame ones, with some missing. The data hold 65,000 or so clones, with approximately 80% observed a single time. The sample comprised PBMCs. The receptors stem from a girl between 5 and 17 years old in good health and CMV-seropositive. Each CDR3 is given without its conserved first and last residue.

ASSQRLRNYSPLH	TRBV7-2	TRBJ1-6
ASSEGRGYGYT	TRBV6-1	TRBJ1-2
SADSENEQY	TRBV20-1	TRBJ2-7
ASSAGFSKHYEQY	TRBV7-2	TRBJ2-7
ATSRDPGSSYEQY	TRBV15	TRBJ2-7
ASSRDSYSNQPQH	TRBV6-5	TRBJ1-5
ASSLFSADTQY	TRBV5-1	TRBJ2-3
ASSQASQGDIQETQY	TRBV4-1	TRBJ2-5
ASSTGTGGYEQY	TRBV5-1	TRBJ2-7
ASSLGFREQY	TRBV28	TRBJ2-7
ASRGGEEGNQPQH	TRBV28	TRBJ1-5
ASSRFLAGGGRNTGELF	TRBV7-6	TRBJ2-2
ASSEQPNSPLH	TRBV7-9	TRBJ1-6
AWSLEGKGEQY	TRBV30	TRBJ2-7
ASRPGASASNEQF	TRBV7-2	TRBJ2-1
ASSLDINYGYT	TRBV28	TRBJ1-2
ASSPRQGTNTGELF	TRBV7-9	TRBJ2-2
ASSLGTAGNTIY	TRBV7-9	TRBJ1-3
ASSQVGGKPYGYT	TRBV4-1	TRBJ1-2
ASSAGSQETQY	TRBV9	TRBJ2-5
SDATGGQETQY	TRBV29-1	TRBJ2-5
ASSVQGDSNQPQH	TRBV9	TRBJ1-5
ASIQWTTGKYGYT	TRBV6-5	TRBJ1-2
ASSSPRGLAGTYEQY	TRBV7-9	TRBJ2-7
AWRRNEQF	TRBV30	TRBJ2-1
ASSPRGLANYGYT	TRBV2	TRBJ1-2
ASSYSEQGLEDEQY	TRBV6-5	TRBJ2-7
ASSQPSGGLETQY	TRBV4-2	TRBJ2-5
ASSLAPGGTYGYT	TRBV7-2	TRBJ1-2
ASSWGQGLNQPQH	TRBV28	TRBJ1-5
ASNTGGASHGYT	TRBV6-1	TRBJ1-2
ASSYSNIYPGGQF	TRBV6-5	TRBJ2-1
ASSDLQGGNEKLF	TRBV2	TRBJ1-4
ASSLSNEQY	TRBV7-8	TRBJ2-7
ASSPRDSFYEQY	TRBV5-6	TRBJ2-7
ASRTGHEQY	TRBV12-1	TRBJ2-7
ASSILAYTEAF	TRBV19	TRBJ1-1
AIPDRGEETQY	TRBV6-1	TRBJ2-5
ASSLASGAEQY	TRBV6-5	TRBJ2-7
ASSLGQGKIQQY	TRBV27	TRBJ2-3
ASSRYPIAGGSNEQF	TRBV5-8	TRBJ2-1
ASSPRVGEQY	TRBV9	TRBJ2-7